The 13 T cell receptor beta chains given below trace back to one sample, sequenced in a study of blood T cell repertoires in COVID-19. Sequenced by immunoSEQ multiplex PCR; TCRdb stores in-frame clones only, minus some. Of about 150,000 clones listed, about nine tenths are singletons. What was sequenced was peripheral blood. The origin of the receptors is a woman aged 70-85 years with acute or convalescent COVID-19.

J is TRBJ2-7 and V is TRBV27; 9 bases are shared with TRBD1. Germline V lookup: CDR1 MNHEY, CDR2 SMNVEV (reference sequence). CDR3 size: 15 residues. V dropped 5 bases and J dropped 2; count of bases not matched to a gene: 7. The CDR3 here is CASSLDRGGPYEQYF. Here the CDR3 DNA reads TGTGCCAGCAGTCTGGACAGGGGAGGCCCCTACGAGCAGTACTTC.

The V gene is TRBV19, the J gene TRBJ2-1, with TRBD2 identical over 9 bases. The CDR3 is made up of 13 amino acids. The V segment lost 7 bases and the J segment 10 bases; nucleotides outside the gene matches: 8. Germline V CDR1 and CDR2: LNHDA, SQIVND (reference sequence). CDR3 sequence: CASKVSGSPEQFF. CDR3 nucleotides: TGTGCCAGTAAGGTTAGCGGGAGCCCGGAGCAGTTCTTC.

V gene TRBV4-2 combines with J gene TRBJ2-5; 9 bases are shared with TRBD2. This CDR3 contains 17 residues. Germline-derived CDR1 and CDR2 are LGHNA and YNFKEQ. V gave up 4 bases and J gave up 1 base; unmatched junction bases: 10. CDR3 region: CASSPLKGSGSQETQYF. Written as DNA, the CDR3 is TGTGCCAGCAGCCCCCTCAAGGGTAGCGGGAGCCAAGAGACCCAGTACTTC.

The CDR3 DNA follows: TGCAGCCTCACAGGGAGGGCTACAGATACGCAGTATTTT. It yields the protein CSLTGRATDTQYF. This chain joins TRBV29-1 and TRBJ2-3; weak D call: TRBD2 (7 bases). Germline CDR1 is SQVTM and CDR2 is ANQGSEA. CDR3 length: 13 residues. The V gene lost 8 bases and the J gene lost 3 bases, with 15 bases spanning the gap.

CDR3 sequence (DNA): TGTGCCAGTAGTATCACGTATAGTCAGCCCCAGCATTTT. Amino acid sequence: CASSITYSQPQHF. V gene TRBV19 combines with J gene TRBJ1-5; D gene unclear. Per germline, CDR1 LNHDA and CDR2 SQIVND (reference sequence). The CDR3 contains 13 residues. Deletions cut 3 bases from V and 6 bases from J, with 9 bases between.

The V call is TRBV28, the J call TRBJ2-5; TRBD1 agrees at 8 bases. Germline-derived CDR1 and CDR2 are MDHEN and SYDVKM. J lost 3 bases, V lost 5 bases, and 8 bases had no gene match. The CDR3 loop spans 15 amino acids. CDR3 sequence: CASSVDRVREETQYF. CDR3 DNA sequence: TGTGCCAGCAGTGTGGACAGGGTAAGGGAAGAGACCCAGTACTTC.

V gene TRBV4-1 combines with J gene TRBJ2-5, with 8 positions matching TRBD1. After removal of 2 bases from V and 4 bases from J, the junction contained 6 bases not matched to a gene. The CDR3 length is 15 residues. The germline V gene has CDR1 MGHRA and CDR2 YSYEKL. The CDR3 bases are TGCGCCAGCAGCCAACCGGACAGGGAAGGAGAGACCCAGTACTTC. As protein: CASSQPDREGETQYF.

The gene calls are TRBV18 and TRBJ2-1; 15 bases are a match to TRBD2. CDR1 KGHSH and CDR2 LQKENI come from the germline V gene. The CDR3 is 15 amino acids. The V segment lost 4 bases and the J segment 7 bases; nucleotides outside the gene matches: 2. The CDR3 reads CASSRGTSGRNEQFF. Here the CDR3 DNA reads TGTGCCAGCTCACGGGGGACTAGCGGGAGGAATGAGCAGTTCTTC.

This chain uses TRBV5-1 with TRBJ2-7, with D maybe TRBD1 (6 bases). Looked up from germline, CDR1 is SGHRS and CDR2 is YFSETQ. Deletions cut 4 bases from V and 0 bases from J, with 14 bases between. The CDR3 extends over 15 amino acids. For the CDR3, the DNA is TGCGCCAGCAGCCTGAGGACAGAGAGCTCCTACGAGCAGTACTTC. Amino acids: CASSLRTESSYEQYF.

This clone has a single count. J is TRBJ1-4 and V is TRBV7-8, with 7 bases matching TRBD1. CDR1 and CDR2 from the germline V gene are SGHVS and FQNEAQ. This CDR3 region has 15 residues. The V segment lost 1 base and the J segment 8 bases; nucleotides outside the gene matches: 7. The CDR3 is CASSLGDSLWEKLFF. The CDR3 nucleotides read TGTGCCAGCAGCTTAGGGGACAGTTTGTGGGAAAAACTGTTTTTT.

The chain has TRBV5-4 and TRBJ1-2, with TRBD1 identical over 7 bases. The CDR3 runs to 14 residues. The V and J ends lost 7 bases and 4 bases, in that order; junction bases with no gene match: 10. Germline V gene sequence: CDR1 SGHNT, CDR2 YYREEE (reference sequence). The CDR3 coding sequence is TGTGCCAGCCGTTCTGGTCAGGGGGGCTATGGCTACACCTTC. It codes for CASRSGQGGYGYTF.

This chain links TRBV19 with TRBJ1-3, with TRBD1 as a possible D gene (5 bases). Germline lookup yields CDR1 LNHDA and CDR2 SQIVND (reference sequence). V lost 7 bases and J 0 bases, leaving 13 bases between the germline ends. CDR3 length equals 15 residues. The CDR3 protein is CASKKSGISGNTIYF. CDR3 bases: TGTGCCAGTAAGAAATCAGGGATCTCTGGAAACACCATATATTTT.

CDR3 sequence reads: CASSLAGRVGTEAFF. The CDR3, as DNA: TGTGCCAGCAGCTTGGCAGGGAGGGTTGGAACTGAAGCTTTCTTT. The chain uses TRBV7-8 and TRBJ1-1, with a possible D match to TRBD1 (5 bases). V dropped 3 bases and J dropped 5 bases, with 16 bases sitting between them. Per germline, CDR1 SGHVS and CDR2 FQNEAQ. This CDR3 region has 15 residues.